This is a list of T cell receptor beta chains from one sample in a study of graft-versus-host responses after intestinal transplantation. These receptors have no identified antigens. Data came from immunoSEQ multiplex PCR; TCRdb stores just in-frame clones and leaves some out. The data contain roughly 69,000 clones, 90% to 95% of them singletons. The sequencing here drew on unstimulated CD8+ T cells sorted from spleen or lymph node cells, taken before transplant. These receptors were collected from a human donor who was the organ donor for an intestinal transplant. Each CDR3 is given with its conserved first and last residue. The order of the fields is J gene, V gene, clone size, D gene, CDR3 protein, CDR3 DNA. A D gene is named only where the DNA matches it firmly. Only part of the rows carry a size: once, few, many, or a class if the clone is expanded.

TRBJ2-3,TRBV28,once,TRBD2,CASSQSTLAARTDTQYF,TGTGCCAGCAGTCAGTCCACACTAGCGGCCCGCACAGATACGCAGTATTTT
TRBJ1-1,TRBV7-9,-,-,CASRPADTEAFF,TGTGCCAGCAGACCCGCGGACACTGAAGCTTTCTTT
TRBJ2-5,TRBV6-5,-,TRBD2,CASSYSILGGETQYF,TGTGCCAGCAGTTACTCGATCTTGGGGGGGGAGACCCAGTACTTC
TRBJ2-7,TRBV4-2,-,-,CASSQVDTGTYEQYF,TGTGCCAGCAGCCAAGTTGATACAGGCACCTACGAGCAGTACTTC
TRBJ2-1,TRBV6-7,once,TRBD2,CASSYSISGKHNEQFF,TGTGCCAGCAGTTACTCGATTAGCGGGAAACACAATGAGCAGTTCTTC
TRBJ2-3,TRBV28,-,TRBD1,CASSFTWTGPDTQYF,TGTGCCAGCAGTTTCACCTGGACAGGGCCGGATACGCAGTATTTT
TRBJ2-7,TRBV27,-,-,CASSLTTGYEQYF,TGTGCCAGCAGTTTAACGACAGGCTACGAGCAGTACTTC
TRBJ1-2,TRBV9,-,TRBD1,CASTRRTGSYGYTF,TGTGCCAGCACTCGTAGGACAGGGAGCTATGGCTACACCTTC
TRBJ2-3,TRBV5-4,-,-,CASSLDLASSRTQYF,TGTGCCAGCAGCTTGGATCTAGCTTCTAGCCGTACGCAGTATTTT
TRBJ2-1,TRBV2,-,TRBD1,CAGWTGHEQFF,TGTGCCGGGTGGACAGGCCATGAGCAGTTCTTC
TRBJ1-3,TRBV30,-,-,CAWDPGVNSGNTIYF,TGTGCCTGGGACCCCGGAGTTAACTCTGGAAACACCATATATTTT
TRBJ2-1,TRBV4-1,-,TRBD2,CASSQDPWLAGGNEQFF,TGCGCCAGCAGCCAAGATCCGTGGCTAGCGGGAGGCAATGAGCAGTTCTTC
TRBJ2-1,TRBV7-6,-,TRBD2,CASSRAGGSWSEQFF,TGTGCCAGCAGCCGAGCGGGAGGTTCGTGGAGTGAGCAGTTCTTC
TRBJ2-1,TRBV7-6,once,TRBD2,CASSAALAGDNEQFF,TGTGCCAGCAGCGCTGCACTAGCGGGAGATAATGAGCAGTTCTTC
TRBJ2-1,TRBV7-9,-,-,CASSLDLRESNEQFF,TGTGCCAGCAGCTTAGACCTACGGGAGAGCAATGAGCAGTTCTTC
TRBJ2-7,TRBV5-6,few,TRBD2,CASSFGTSAIYEQYF,TGTGCCAGCAGCTTCGGGACTAGCGCAATCTACGAGCAGTACTTC
TRBJ2-1,TRBV7-9,once,TRBD2,CASSPVTGLVYNEQFF,TGTGCCAGCAGCCCCGTGACTGGACTAGTCTACAATGAGCAGTTCTTC
TRBJ1-2,TRBV28,-,-,CASSFVNGYGYTF,TGTGCCAGCAGTTTCGTCAACGGTTATGGCTACACCTTC
TRBJ2-1,TRBV6-1,-,-,CASSEFPAGTYNEQFF,TGTGCCAGCAGTGAATTCCCAGCTGGGACATACAATGAGCAGTTCTTC
TRBJ2-3,TRBV19,-,TRBD2,CASSLFWSGGTDTQYF,TGTGCCAGTAGTCTCTTTTGGAGCGGGGGCACAGATACGCAGTATTTT
TRBJ2-3,TRBV6-7,-,TRBD2,CASAAGPTDTQYF,TGTGCCAGCGCAGCGGGACCCACAGATACGCAGTATTTT
TRBJ2-1,TRBV4-3,-,-,CASSRVRLGYNEQFF,TGCGCCAGCAGCCGAGTCCGACTCGGTTACAATGAGCAGTTCTTC
TRBJ2-7,TRBV27,-,TRBD1,CASSLTPTGGTYEQYF,TGTGCCAGCAGTTTAACCCCCACAGGGGGGACCTACGAGCAGTACTTC
TRBJ2-1,TRBV27,-,TRBD2,CASGTPLAGSSYNEQFF,TGTGCCAGCGGTACGCCTCTAGCGGGATCCTCCTACAATGAGCAGTTCTTC
TRBJ2-7,TRBV7-2,-,TRBD1,CASSLESPRTGAHEQYF,TGTGCCAGCAGCTTAGAATCCCCCAGGACAGGGGCACACGAGCAGTACTTC
TRBJ2-3,TRBV9,-,-,CASSIQGGSTDTQYF,TGTGCCAGCAGCATACAGGGGGGGAGCACAGATACGCAGTATTTT
TRBJ1-1,TRBV28,-,-,CASSFQGGGTEAFF,TGTGCCAGCAGTTTCCAGGGTGGTGGCACTGAAGCTTTCTTT
TRBJ2-3,TRBV7-9,-,-,CASTTSKGSQAGTDTQYF,TGTGCCAGCACTACTAGCAAGGGGTCGCAGGCAGGCACAGATACGCAGTATTTT
TRBJ2-2,TRBV19,once,-,CASSMVETEGPGELFF,TGTGCCAGTAGTATGGTGGAGACGGAGGGCCCCGGGGAGCTGTTTTTT
TRBJ2-7,TRBV28,once,TRBD1,CASSPPDRAHEQYF,TGTGCCAGCAGTCCGCCGGACAGGGCCCACGAGCAGTACTTC
TRBJ1-2,TRBV5-6,few,TRBD1,CASSGVQGADGYTF,TGTGCCAGCAGCGGAGTACAGGGGGCGGATGGCTACACCTTC
TRBJ2-1,TRBV2,-,-,CASSEGPLSSYNEQFF,TGTGCCAGCAGTGAGGGGCCACTAAGCTCCTACAATGAGCAGTTCTTC
TRBJ2-1,TRBV5-1,-,TRBD2,CASSPGGDPSNEQFF,TGCGCCAGCAGTCCCGGGGGGGACCCTTCAAATGAGCAGTTCTTC
TRBJ2-7,TRBV25-1,-,-,CASSGGQLYEQYF,TGTGCCAGCAGTGGGGGACAACTCTACGAGCAGTACTTC
TRBJ1-1,TRBV19,-,-,CAIKTGNTEAFF,TGTGCCATCAAAACAGGGAACACTGAAGCTTTCTTT
TRBJ2-2,TRBV7-3,-,-,CASSLSWAGRAGELFF,TGTGCCAGCAGCTTAAGTTGGGCGGGACGGGCCGGGGAGCTGTTTTTT
TRBJ2-3,TRBV18,-,-,CASSPWGRTDTQYF,TGTGCCAGCTCACCATGGGGGCGCACAGATACGCAGTATTTT
TRBJ2-2,TRBV15,-,TRBD2,CATSSQLAGGPRDTGELFF,TGTGCCACCAGCAGCCAACTAGCGGGAGGGCCTAGGGACACCGGGGAGCTGTTTTTT
TRBJ2-7,TRBV7-9,-,-,CASNRGGEQYF,TGTGCCAGCAATCGGGGTGGCGAGCAGTACTTC
TRBJ2-1,TRBV10-3,-,TRBD1,CAIGLDRGRVDEQFF,TGTGCCATCGGTCTGGACAGGGGGCGCGTGGATGAGCAGTTCTTC
TRBJ2-2,TRBV27,-,-,CASSFLTGGGWTGELFF,TGTGCCAGCAGTTTTTTGACGGGAGGGGGCTGGACCGGGGAGCTGTTTTTT
TRBJ1-4,TRBV9,-,TRBD1,CASSVAVAGGFEKLFF,TGTGCCAGCAGCGTAGCCGTGGCAGGGGGCTTTGAAAAACTGTTTTTT
TRBJ2-5,TRBV2,-,-,CASRAAVKVPRQETQYF,TGTGCCAGCAGGGCGGCGGTGAAGGTGCCCCGACAAGAGACCCAGTACTTC
TRBJ2-1,TRBV7-3,-,TRBD1,CASSLTPAQGASNEQFF,TGTGCCAGCAGCCTGACCCCGGCGCAGGGGGCTTCGAATGAGCAGTTCTTC
TRBJ2-3,TRBV7-6,once,-,CASSFPLNTTGESTDTQYF,TGTGCCAGCAGCTTCCCCCTCAACACGACGGGAGAGAGCACAGATACGCAGTATTTT
TRBJ2-7,TRBV27,-,TRBD1,CASSLSPGQGSGEQYF,TGTGCCAGCAGTTTATCACCAGGACAGGGATCGGGGGAGCAGTACTTC